This T cell receptor (beta chain) was profiled in a study of cytomegalovirus exposure and HLA in healthy donors. The donors were part of the validation cohort, which consisted of about 120 subjects and was separate from the first cohort of roughly 620 subjects. Assay used: immunoSEQ multiplex PCR; TCRdb lists only in-frame clones, some missing. Of about 200,000 clones in the sample, 83% were seen once. On this clone itself: One end of the junction varies from germline; a read error may be responsible.

This CDR3 contains 12 residues. From germline, CDR1 is KGHSY and CDR2 FQNENV. The sample comprised PBMCs. The chain uses TRBV16 and TRBJ1-5, with no clear D. This clonotype was sampled from a woman aged 18-29 years in good health and CMV-seronegative. The CDR3 coding sequence is TGTGCCAGCACCCAATCCAGTCAGCCCCAGCATTTT. Translating gives CASTQSSQPQHF. Drawing the rest from reference TRBV16 and TRBJ1-5, the complete variable domain is GEEVAQTPKHLVRGEGQKAKLYCAPIKGHSYVFWYQQVLKNEFKFLISFQNENVFDETGMPKERFSAKCLPNSPCSLEIQATKLEDSAVYFCASTQSSQPQHFGDGTRLSIL.